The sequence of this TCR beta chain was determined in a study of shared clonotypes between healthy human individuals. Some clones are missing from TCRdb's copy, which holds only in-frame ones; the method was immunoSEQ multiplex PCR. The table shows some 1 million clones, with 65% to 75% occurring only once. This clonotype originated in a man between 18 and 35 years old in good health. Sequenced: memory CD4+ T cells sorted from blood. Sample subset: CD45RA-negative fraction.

The CDR3 DNA reads as TGTGCCTGGAGTGTAGGAACAAAAGGCACCTACGAGCAGTACTTC. Amino acid sequence: CAWSVGTKGTYEQYF. The rearrangement links TRBV30 to TRBJ2-5, with D unresolved. The last part of the DNA fits TRBJ2-7 better; the J call may be wrong. Germline V gives CDR1 GTSNPN, CDR2 SVGIG (reference sequence). The CDR3 has 15 residues.